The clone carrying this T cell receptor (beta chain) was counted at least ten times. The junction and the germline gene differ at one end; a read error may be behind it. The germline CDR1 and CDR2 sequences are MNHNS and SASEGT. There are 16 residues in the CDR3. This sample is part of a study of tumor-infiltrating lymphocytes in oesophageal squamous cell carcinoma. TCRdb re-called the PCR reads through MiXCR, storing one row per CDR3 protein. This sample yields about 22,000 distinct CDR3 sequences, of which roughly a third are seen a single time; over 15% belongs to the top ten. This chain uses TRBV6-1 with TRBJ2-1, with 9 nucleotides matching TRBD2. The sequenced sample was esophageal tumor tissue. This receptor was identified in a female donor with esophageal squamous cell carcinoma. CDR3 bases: TGTGCCAGCCCCCCTTTACTAGCGGGCTCAATGAATGGGCAGTTCTTC. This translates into CASPPLLAGSMNGQFF.